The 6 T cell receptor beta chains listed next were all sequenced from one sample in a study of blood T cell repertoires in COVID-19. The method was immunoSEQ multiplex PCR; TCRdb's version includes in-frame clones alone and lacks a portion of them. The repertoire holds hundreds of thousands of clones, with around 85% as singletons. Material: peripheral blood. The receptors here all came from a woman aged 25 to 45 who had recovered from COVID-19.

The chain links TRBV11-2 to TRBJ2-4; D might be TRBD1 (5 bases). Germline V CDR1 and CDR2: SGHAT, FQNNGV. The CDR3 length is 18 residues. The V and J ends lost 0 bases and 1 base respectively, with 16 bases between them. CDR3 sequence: CASSLDYLDAGAKNIQYF. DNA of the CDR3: TGTGCCAGCAGCTTAGATTACTTGGACGCAGGGGCCAAAAACATTCAGTACTTC. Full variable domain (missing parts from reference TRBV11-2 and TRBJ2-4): EAGVAQSPRYKIIEKRQSVAFWCNPISGHATLYWYQQILGQGPKLLIQFQNNGVVDDSQLPKDRFSAERLKGVDSTLKIQPAKLEDSAVYLCASSLDYLDAGAKNIQYFGAGTRLSVL.

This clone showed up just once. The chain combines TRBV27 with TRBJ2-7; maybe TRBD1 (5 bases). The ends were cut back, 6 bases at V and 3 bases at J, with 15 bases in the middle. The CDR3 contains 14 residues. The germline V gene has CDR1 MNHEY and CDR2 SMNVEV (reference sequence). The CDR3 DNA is TGTGCCAGCAGGCCGACTGGACACCTCTACGAGCAGTACTTC. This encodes CASRPTGHLYEQYF.

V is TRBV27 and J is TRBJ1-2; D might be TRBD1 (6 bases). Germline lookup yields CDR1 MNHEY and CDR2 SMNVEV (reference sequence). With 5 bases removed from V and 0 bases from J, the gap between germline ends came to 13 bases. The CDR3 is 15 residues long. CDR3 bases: TGTGCCAGCAGTCCTGATACAGGGACTAACTATGGCTACACCTTC. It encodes CASSPDTGTNYGYTF.

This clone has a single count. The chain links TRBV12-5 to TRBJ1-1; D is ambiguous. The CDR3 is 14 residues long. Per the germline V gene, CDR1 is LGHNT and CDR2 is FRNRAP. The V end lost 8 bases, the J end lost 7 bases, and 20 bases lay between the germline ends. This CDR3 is CASSELATRIEAFF. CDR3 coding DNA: TGTGCTAGTTCCGAGTTAGCGACAAGGATTGAAGCTTTCTTT.

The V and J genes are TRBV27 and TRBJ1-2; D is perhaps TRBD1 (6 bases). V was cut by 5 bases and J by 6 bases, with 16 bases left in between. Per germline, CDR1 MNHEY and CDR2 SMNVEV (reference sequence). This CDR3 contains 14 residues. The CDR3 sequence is CASSRRQESHGYTF. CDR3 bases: TGTGCCAGCAGTCGCCGACAGGAATCTCATGGCTACACCTTC.

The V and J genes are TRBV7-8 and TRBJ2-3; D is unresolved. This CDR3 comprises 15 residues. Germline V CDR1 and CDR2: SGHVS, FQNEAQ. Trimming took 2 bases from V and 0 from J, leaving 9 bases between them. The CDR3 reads CASSLITASTDTQYF. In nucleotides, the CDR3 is TGTGCCAGCAGCTTAATTACTGCTAGCACAGATACGCAGTATTTT.